The 25 T cell receptor beta chains below all came from one sample that was sequenced in a study of cytomegalovirus exposure and HLA in healthy donors. The study ran its PCR with 60 Vbeta and 13 Jbeta primers. Repertoires were generated with immunoSEQ multiplex PCR, while TCRdb's copy carries only in-frame clones and drops some. This table has around 190,000 clones, 70% to 85% appearing once. Source material: PBMCs. The source of these receptors is a man aged 35 to 55 in good health and CMV-seropositive.

The rearrangement uses TRBV6-5 and TRBJ1-1; the match to TRBD1 covers 7 bases. Germline CDR1 and CDR2: MNHEY and SVGAGI. This CDR3 comprises 14 residues. Unmatched junction bases numbered 2, after V lost 4 bases and J lost 0 bases. In nucleotides, the CDR3 is TGTGCCAGCAGTTCGGGACAGTTGAACACTGAAGCTTTCTTT. This codes for CASSSGQLNTEAFF.

This sequence joins TRBV30 and TRBJ2-5, with 9 positions matching TRBD2. The J call is uncertain, as TRBJ2-7 better fits the DNA end. This CDR3 region has 15 residues. Germline loops: CDR1 GTSNPN, CDR2 SVGIG (reference sequence). Here the CDR3 reads CAWESTSGPIYEQYF. The CDR3 nucleotides are TGTGCCTGGGAATCGACTAGCGGACCAATCTACGAGCAGTACTTC.

This clone was counted a few times. This sequence joins TRBV11-1 and TRBJ1-2; tentatively, D is TRBD1 (6 bases). The V gene lost 4 bases and the J gene lost 7 bases, with 16 bases spanning the gap. Germline V gives CDR1 SGHAT, CDR2 FQDESV (reference sequence). The CDR3 contains 14 residues. The chain's CDR3 is CASSYGQKVSGYTF. DNA of the CDR3: TGTGCCAGCAGCTACGGACAGAAAGTGTCTGGCTACACCTTC.

The genes are TRBV5-1 and TRBJ2-1; D is perhaps TRBD1 (5 bases). V shed 4 bases and J shed 4 bases, with 18 bases lying between them. The CDR3 runs to 16 residues. CDR1 and CDR2 (germline): SGHRS, YFSETQ. The CDR3 region is CASSPQGSLQYNEQFF. CDR3 in DNA: TGCGCCAGCAGCCCGCAGGGATCTCTCCAATACAATGAGCAGTTCTTC.

The rearrangement uses TRBV7-2 and TRBJ1-4; D not resolved. Germline V CDR1 and CDR2: SGHTA, FQGNSA. This CDR3 has 14 amino acids. Trimming removed 5 bases from V and 7 bases from J, with 14 bases in between. The DNA of the CDR3 is TGTGCCAGCAGCCCCCGGACTCTCGGTGAAAAACTGTTTTTT. Its translation: CASSPRTLGEKLFF.

The rearrangement uses TRBV6-1 and TRBJ1-4, with D perhaps matching TRBD1 (6 bases). There are 14 residues in the CDR3. In germline, CDR1 is MNHNS, CDR2 SASEGT. Trimming pared 6 bases from V and 4 bases from J, leaving 12 bases between. CDR3 loop: CASRRDTYNEKLFF. Written as DNA, the CDR3 is TGTGCCAGCAGGAGGGACACTTATAATGAAAAACTGTTTTTT.

This chain joins TRBV7-9 and TRBJ1-1; D gene unclear. The germline CDR1 and CDR2 sequences are SEHNR and FQNEAQ (reference sequence). V lost 7 bases to trimming and J lost 6 bases, with 18 bases between them. The CDR3 contains 14 residues. CDR3 region: CASTPGWAWAEAFF. The CDR3 DNA reads as TGTGCCAGCACCCCCGGCTGGGCTTGGGCTGAAGCTTTCTTT.

The chain employs TRBV7-2 and TRBJ2-7; 11 bases are shared with TRBD1. Trimming took 4 bases from V and 7 from J; bases not matched to a gene: 9. The CDR3 loop spans 15 amino acids. The V gene's germline CDR1 is SGHTA and CDR2 FQGNSA. The CDR3 DNA is TGTGCCAGCAGCTCGGGCGGACAGGGGGCGGGTGAGCAGTACTTC. It specifies CASSSGGQGAGEQYF.

The chain employs TRBV7-8 and TRBJ2-3; possibly TRBD1 for D (6 bases). The CDR3 is 15 amino acids. Germline-derived CDR1 and CDR2 are SGHVS and FQNEAQ. V was shortened by 1 base and J by 3 bases, with 11 bases between the two germline ends. For the CDR3, the DNA is TGTGCCAGCAGCTTAGTTCCAGGGGAAACAGATACGCAGTATTTT. It is translated as CASSLVPGETDTQYF.

The chain uses TRBV5-4 and TRBJ2-7, with a weak D call TRBD1 (5 bases). Trimming took off 4 bases at V and 1 base at J, with 15 bases between the two ends. Per germline, CDR1 SGHNT and CDR2 YYREEE (reference sequence). The CDR3 sequence is 15 residues long. The CDR3 sequence is CASSDPTGFSYEQYF. The DNA for the CDR3 is TGTGCCAGCAGCGACCCTACAGGCTTTTCCTACGAGCAGTACTTC.

The chain recombines TRBV5-1 with TRBJ2-2; 8 nucleotides match TRBD1. The length of the CDR3 is 17 residues. The germline V gene has CDR1 SGHRS and CDR2 YFSETQ. J lost 4 bases, V lost 4 bases, and 12 bases had no gene match. The CDR3 DNA follows: TGCGCCAGCAGCCCAAGGGCAGGGGGCGACTCCACCGGGGAGCTGTTTTTT. Translated, it gives CASSPRAGGDSTGELFF.

This CDR3 is CASSLAGPGLSNEQFF. The CDR3, as DNA: TGTGCCAGCAGCTTAGCCGGACCGGGACTATCAAATGAGCAGTTCTTC. The rearrangement joins TRBV7-8 to TRBJ2-1; 7 nucleotides align to TRBD2. CDR1 and CDR2 (germline): SGHVS, FQNEAQ. V dropped 0 bases and J dropped 7; count of bases not matched to a gene: 9. The CDR3 is made up of 16 amino acids.

The table lists this clone with a count of one. The chain has TRBV7-2 and TRBJ2-7, with 13 bases aligning to TRBD2. Germline loops: CDR1 SGHTA, CDR2 FQGNSA. The CDR3 spans 16 residues. J was trimmed by 7 bases and V by 3 bases; bases with no gene match: 9. The CDR3 is CASSFLLAGGPHEQYF. The CDR3 DNA follows: TGTGCCAGCAGCTTCCTACTAGCGGGAGGGCCGCATGAGCAGTACTTC.

The chain employs TRBV29-1 and TRBJ2-7; 7 nucleotides line up with TRBD2. V shed 4 bases, J shed 2 bases, and the junction held 8 bases outside the gene matches. The CDR3 is 14 amino acids. CDR1 is SQVTM and CDR2 is ANQGSEA in the germline V gene. The CDR3 sequence: CSVGGGENPYEQYF. The CDR3 bases are TGCAGCGTTGGGGGAGGGGAGAACCCCTACGAGCAGTACTTC.

As DNA, the CDR3 is TGTGCCAGCAGCTCCAGGGGCGACACAGATACGCAGTATTTT. Translating gives CASSSRGDTDTQYF. V and J are TRBV7-9 and TRBJ2-3, with D possibly TRBD1 on 6 matching bases. V lost 4 bases to trimming and J lost 2 bases, with 10 bases between them. The germline V gene encodes CDR1 SEHNR and CDR2 FQNEAQ (reference sequence). This CDR3 is built from 14 residues.

This clone has just a few counts. The chain carries TRBV6-5 and TRBJ2-7; 12 bases are a match to TRBD2. The J call may be incorrect, as the DNA end agrees better with TRBJ2-5. Germline V gives CDR1 MNHEY, CDR2 SVGAGI. The CDR3 covers 16 residues. The CDR3 sequence: CASSYSRPGLAGTQYF. Written as DNA, the CDR3 is TGTGCCAGCAGTTACTCTCGACCGGGACTAGCGGGGACCCAGTACTTC.

The chain recombines TRBV6-1 with TRBJ1-4; no clear D gene. In germline, CDR1 is MNHNS, CDR2 SASEGT. The CDR3 runs 13 residues. The germline V and J ends were trimmed by 6 bases and 6 bases, with 11 bases remaining between them. Here the CDR3 reads CASRTPGDEKLFF. CDR3 bases: TGTGCCAGCAGGACTCCCGGGGATGAAAAACTGTTTTTT.

This chain connects TRBV19 to TRBJ2-5; 8 positions match TRBD1. The germline V gene encodes CDR1 LNHDA and CDR2 SQIVND (reference sequence). This CDR3 region has 14 residues. J gave up 1 base and V 5 bases, and 3 bases lay outside the gene matches. CDR3 protein: CASSPTGGQETQYF. As DNA, the CDR3 is TGTGCCAGTAGTCCCACAGGGGGCCAAGAGACCCAGTACTTC.

The chain links TRBV12-5 to TRBJ2-5, with 7 nucleotides matching TRBD2. Germline CDR1 LGHNT, CDR2 FRNRAP. The CDR3 consists of 14 residues. V lost 7 bases to trimming and J lost 2 bases; unmatched junction nucleotides: 7. The CDR3 loop reads CASAWGGKQETQYF. In DNA form, the CDR3 reads TGTGCTAGTGCCTGGGGGGGAAAACAAGAGACCCAGTACTTC.

This sequence joins TRBV5-8 and TRBJ2-7, with 9 bases lining up with TRBD1. The CDR3 runs 17 residues. From germline, CDR1 is SGHTS and CDR2 YDEGEE. V lost 0 bases and J lost 0; bases outside the gene matches: 7. For the CDR3, the DNA is TGTGCCAGCAGCTTGGCCTTAGGGACAGGGATCTCCTACGAGCAGTACTTC. This translates into CASSLALGTGISYEQYF.

The chain couples TRBV4-3 to TRBJ1-4, with unresolved D. The germline gives CDR1 LGHNA, CDR2 YSLEER. CDR3 length equals 14 residues. V lost 0 bases to trimming and J lost 5 bases, with 7 bases between them. For the CDR3, the DNA is TGCGCCAGCAGCCAAGACAGATGGAATGAAAAACTGTTTTTT. It encodes CASSQDRWNEKLFF.

This clone showed up just once. The chain couples TRBV2 to TRBJ1-6; 9 bases agree with TRBD1. CDR1 is SNHLY, CDR2 FYNNEI, per germline. Trimming cost V 8 bases and J 7 bases; bases outside gene matches: 6. The CDR3 has 14 residues. The DNA of the CDR3 is TGTGCCAGCCGGACAGGGGTCAGCAATTCACCCCTCCACTTT. Protein: CASRTGVSNSPLHF.

The chain employs TRBV19 and TRBJ2-7, with D tentatively TRBD2 (5 bases). V lost 5 bases, J lost 5 bases, and 13 bases lay in between. Germline V gene sequence: CDR1 LNHDA, CDR2 SQIVND (reference sequence). The CDR3 has 13 amino acids. The CDR3 loop reads CASSPLPGNEQYF. As DNA, the CDR3 is TGTGCCAGTAGTCCCCTCCCGGGGAACGAGCAGTACTTC. Variable domain in full (rest from reference TRBV19 and TRBJ2-7): DGGITQSPKYLFRKEGQNVTLSCEQNLNHDAMYWYRQDPGQGLRLIYYSQIVNDFQKGDIAEGYSVSREKKESFPLTVTSAQKNPTAFYLCASSPLPGNEQYFGPGTRLTVT.

For this clone: Other DNA sequences in this sample translate to the same CDR3. The V call is TRBV10-1, the J call TRBJ2-2, with a weak D call TRBD2 (6 bases). V lost 5 bases to trimming and J lost 1 base, with 17 bases between them. From germline, CDR1 is WNHNN and CDR2 SYGVQD (reference sequence). This CDR3 is 17 amino acids long. The CDR3 DNA sequence: TGCGCCAGCAGTAACCCCGCGGGGTTATGGAACACCGGGGAGCTGTTTTTT. Protein product: CASSNPAGLWNTGELFF.

The chain recombines TRBV6-6 with TRBJ1-5; TRBD1 is a possible D gene (5 bases). Trimming took off 0 bases at V and 6 bases at J, with 12 bases between the two ends. This CDR3 has 15 residues. Germline V gene lookup returns CDR1 MNHNY and CDR2 SVGAGI (reference sequence). CDR3 sequence (DNA): TGTGCCAGCAGTTACTCGCGGGGGGTGGGTCAGCCCCAGCATTTT. Its translation is CASSYSRGVGQPQHF.